This is a list of T cell receptor beta chains from one sample in a study of blood T cells in healthy people across ages. TCRdb passed the 5' RACE reads through MiXCR, listing each CDR3 protein once. The data contain about 1,600,000 distinct CDR3 sequences, about 40% of them seen just once; the ten biggest clones take up roughly 8.2%. Sample: blood. The source is a woman younger than 30 in good health. CDR3s include the opening cysteine and the closing phenylalanine or tryptophan. The D gene is left open where the match is weak. For some rows the clone size is stated as once, few or many, or as a class when expanded; others skip it.

cdr3_length	v_call	j_call	d_call	clone_size	cdr3_nt	cdr3_aa
22	TRBV6-5	TRBJ2-1	.	.	TGTGCCAGTAGTTACTCCCTAAGGACTCTATTCGTCTCCGAACCAGATTACAATGAGCAGTTCTTC	CASSYSLRTLFVSEPDYNEQFF
14	TRBV5-6	TRBJ1-1	.	.	TGTGCCAGCAGGCAGACAGGCCGGCGATACGAAGCTTTCTTT	CASRQTGRRYEAFF
16	TRBV3-1	TRBJ2-2	.	.	TGTGCCAGCAGCCAAGATACAGAGGGGTTGGCCGGGGAGCTGTTTTTT	CASSQDTEGLAGELFF
15	TRBV7-6	TRBJ2-7	TRBD1	few	TGTGCCAGCAGCTTAGCCTCGACAGGGGGCTACGAGCAGTACTTC	CASSLASTGGYEQYF
14	TRBV9	TRBJ2-1	TRBD2	.	TGTGCCAGCAGCGTAGAGGTCGGCGGGGGGGGGCAGTTCTTC	CASSVEVGGGGQFF
15	TRBV4-1	TRBJ1-2	.	few	TGCGCCAGCAGCCAAGTTCAAAGAGTGGAAGAAGGCTACACCTTC	CASSQVQRVEEGYTF
17	TRBV27	TRBJ2-2	TRBD1	.	TGTGCCAGCAGTTTATCGAAGGGAAGGGGGCCTACCGGGGAGCTGTTTTTT	CASSLSKGRGPTGELFF
16	TRBV20-1	TRBJ1-4	.	.	TGCAGTGCTAGAGATTGGGGAGGGGTCTATAATGAAAAACTGTTTTTT	CSARDWGGVYNEKLFF
15	TRBV28	TRBJ2-1	TRBD1	.	TGTGCCAGCAGCCCCCTCGGGACAGGTAACAATGAGCAGTTCTTC	CASSPLGTGNNEQFF
15	TRBV20-1	TRBJ2-1	.	few	TGCAGTGCCAAGTTTTACGGGAGTAGTGGCAATGAGCAGTTCTTC	CSAKFYGSSGNEQFF
15	TRBV6-1	TRBJ2-5	TRBD1	.	TGTGCCAGCAGTGAGAGGCAGGGGGCCCAGGAGACCCAGTACTTC	CASSERQGAQETQYF
13	TRBV5-6	TRBJ2-7	.	.	TGTGCCAGCAGCTTTGGAGGGACAGCGGGGCAGTACTTC	CASSFGGTAGQYF
12	TRBV20-1	TRBJ1-2	.	once	TGCAGTGCAAACCGGGGGTCAGGTGGCTACACCTTC	CSANRGSGGYTF
15	TRBV7-2	TRBJ1-1	.	few	TGTGCCAGCAGCTTAGTCGGGACTTCGGCCACTGAAGCTTTCTTT	CASSLVGTSATEAFF
17	TRBV9	TRBJ1-3	TRBD1	.	TGTGCCAGCAGCGCCTACTGGACAGGTAGCTCTGGAAACACCATATATTTT	CASSAYWTGSSGNTIYF
15	TRBV6-5	TRBJ1-5	.	few	TGTGCCAGCAGTGCCTCAACAGGGATGAATCAGCCCCAGCATTTT	CASSASTGMNQPQHF
17	TRBV6-6	TRBJ2-3	TRBD2	.	TGTGCCAGCCCTAGGACTAGCGGGGGGGCAATCACAGATACGCAGTATTTT	CASPRTSGGAITDTQYF
16	TRBV7-9	TRBJ1-6	TRBD1	.	TGTGCCAGCAGCCCCTCGGGTACGACAGGGAATTCACCCCTCCACTTT	CASSPSGTTGNSPLHF
12	TRBV10-2	TRBJ1-6	.	.	TGCGCCACCCGGGACGGAAATTCACCCCTCCACTTT	CATRDGNSPLHF
12	TRBV20-1	TRBJ1-1	.	.	TGCAGTGCTCCCCAGGGGCGGACTGAAGCTTTCTTT	CSAPQGRTEAFF
14	TRBV27	TRBJ1-6	.	few	TGTGCCAGCAGTTACAGGGCTGAAAATTCACCCCTCCACTTT	CASSYRAENSPLHF
18	TRBV4-1	TRBJ2-6	.	.	TGCGCCAGCAGCCAAGAAAGGCAGGGCTACTCTGGGGCCAACGTCCTGACTTTC	CASSQERQGYSGANVLTF
18	TRBV6-5	TRBJ2-3	.	few	TGTGCCAGCAGTTACTCGATTTTAGGGGATGAGAGCACAGATACGCAGTATTTT	CASSYSILGDESTDTQYF
17	TRBV6-6	TRBJ2-1	.	.	TGTGCCAGCAGTTACTCGCGGCAGGGTAGAGCCTACAATGAGCAGTTCTTC	CASSYSRQGRAYNEQFF
16	TRBV11-1	TRBJ1-4	TRBD1	few	TGTGCCAGCAGCTTCTCCGCGACAGGGGGTAATGAAAAACTGTTTTTT	CASSFSATGGNEKLFF
16	TRBV14	TRBJ2-2	TRBD1	.	TGTGCCAGCAGCCAAGCGGACAGGGTGATAACCGGGGAGCTGTTTTTT	CASSQADRVITGELFF
14	TRBV7-9	TRBJ2-1	.	.	TGTGCCAGCCTCTCGGAGGGGGCGGGCAATGAGCAGTTCTTC	CASLSEGAGNEQFF
12	TRBV6-6	TRBJ2-5	.	.	TGTGCCATCGACAGCTCCCAAGAGACCCAGTACTTC	CAIDSSQETQYF
15	TRBV5-5	TRBJ2-2	.	.	TGTGCCAGCAGCTTTAGCGGCAAAGGCACCGGGGAGCTGTTTTTT	CASSFSGKGTGELFF
15	TRBV20-1	TRBJ2-1	TRBD1	.	TGCAGTGCTAGAGATTTGGGGACAGGGGAATTAGGGCAGTTCTTC	CSARDLGTGELGQFF
13	TRBV2	TRBJ1-2	TRBD1	once	TGTGCCAGCCTTAAGGGACAGTCCTATGGCTACACCTTC	CASLKGQSYGYTF
13	TRBV6-6	TRBJ2-7	TRBD1	few	TGTGCCAGCAACAGGGGGATCTCCTACGAGCAGTACTTC	CASNRGISYEQYF
22	TRBV21-1	TRBJ2-3	.	few	TGTGCCAGCAACACTACTCCGACACGGGCCCATTTCTTTGTTCCATACACAGATACGCAGTATTTT	CASNTTPTRAHFFVPYTDTQYF
15	TRBV5-6	TRBJ2-7	.	.	TGTGCCAGCAGCTTGGCCGCAGATTCCTACAATGAGCAGTACTTC	CASSLAADSYNEQYF
15	TRBV7-9	TRBJ2-5	.	few	TGTGCCAGCAGCCCTCCACCTCGGGAGCAAGAGACCCAGTACTTC	CASSPPPREQETQYF
13	TRBV20-1	TRBJ2-7	TRBD1	.	TGCAGTGCCAATACAGGGGACCCCTACGAGCAGTACTTC	CSANTGDPYEQYF
11	TRBV6-6	TRBJ2-1	.	.	TGTGCCGTAACAAGGGGGGATGAGCAGTTCTTC	CAVTRGDEQFF
16	TRBV12-3/TRBV12-4	TRBJ2-7	TRBD1	few	TGTGCCAGCAGTTACCGACAGGGGGCTTTAATTTACGAGCAGTACTTC	CASSYRQGALIYEQYF
16	TRBV5-5	TRBJ2-1	TRBD1	few	TGTGCCAGCAGCTGGGGACAGGGAAGCTCCTACAATGAGCAGTTCTTC	CASSWGQGSSYNEQFF
16	TRBV5-6	TRBJ1-5	.	.	TGTGCCAGCAGCTTGGGGGCAGGGCAAAAGGATCAGCCCCAGCATTTT	CASSLGAGQKDQPQHF
15	TRBV20-1	TRBJ1-5	.	.	TGCAGTGCTGCTAAAGGGGCGTATAGCAATCAGCCCCAGCATTTT	CSAAKGAYSNQPQHF
13	TRBV6-5	TRBJ2-7	.	.	TGTGCCAGCAGGTTCTCAGGGGATGGAGAGCAGTACTTC	CASRFSGDGEQYF
20	TRBV12-3/TRBV12-4	TRBJ2-7	.	few	TGTGCCAGCAGTTTAGCGGTTCGGGGACTGCAGCTAAGTGGGTCCTACGAGCAGTACTTC	CASSLAVRGLQLSGSYEQYF
18	TRBV7-2	TRBJ2-3	TRBD2	.	TGTGCCAGCAGCTTAGGATCGACTAGCATGGGAGGCACAGATACGCAGTATTTT	CASSLGSTSMGGTDTQYF
14	TRBV6-5	TRBJ2-1	.	.	TGTGCCAGCATAGAACAGGGAGGTGTGAATGAGCAGTTCTTC	CASIEQGGVNEQFF
21	TRBV4-1	TRBJ1-4	TRBD1	.	TGCGCCAGCAGCCAAGATATAGGACAGGGGGCCCTCAGGGCAACTAATGAAAAACTGTTTTTT	CASSQDIGQGALRATNEKLFF
15	TRBV7-2	TRBJ1-2	.	few	TGTGCCAGCAGCTCGTATACGACTGGGCTTGGGGGCTACACCTTC	CASSSYTTGLGGYTF
15	TRBV20-1	TRBJ1-1	.	.	TGCAGTGCTTTCCGGGTCCCTAAAGGGTTCACTGAAGCTTTCTTT	CSAFRVPKGFTEAFF
13	TRBV20-1	TRBJ2-7	.	few	TGCAGTGCCCCTCAAGGGGGGGGCTACGAGCAGTACTTC	CSAPQGGGYEQYF
15	TRBV20-1	TRBJ2-1	.	.	TGCAGTGCTAGAGATTTCGGGGAGCGGTACAATGAGCAGTTCTTC	CSARDFGERYNEQFF
15	TRBV27	TRBJ1-2	.	.	TGTGCCAGCAGTTGGTCGGATCCCTTACTCTATGGCTACACCTTC	CASSWSDPLLYGYTF
15	TRBV10-3	TRBJ2-3	TRBD2	.	TGTGCCACCGGGACTAGCGGGTCCCTCACAGATACGCAGTATTTT	CATGTSGSLTDTQYF
14	TRBV28	TRBJ2-3	TRBD1	few	TGTGCCAGCGGGGACAGGGGTCGTACAGATACGCAGTATTTT	CASGDRGRTDTQYF
13	TRBV2	TRBJ2-7	.	.	TGTGCCAGCAGTGACGGTCCTTACAATGAGCAGTACTTC	CASSDGPYNEQYF
18	TRBV6-5	TRBJ2-6	.	few	TGTGCCAGCAGTTACGTGTCCCCATCAGGGGCTGGGGCCAACGTCCTGACTTTC	CASSYVSPSGAGANVLTF